Sequencing of this T cell receptor (beta chain) was carried out in a study of graft-versus-host responses after intestinal transplantation. Whole-study context: Isolated intestinal, liver-intestinal, or multivisceral transplants were what recipients had. Anti-thymocyte globulin induction preceded about 3 years of tacrolimus and steroid maintenance in all recipients. Study conclusions and caveats: Declines in HvG clones occurring early post-transplant were associated with peak circulating GvH clone levels. GvH clones detected in recipient marrow included some appearing first in ileum or blood.

About this clone: Its antigen is undetermined.

From germline, CDR1 is SNHLY and CDR2 FYNNEI. J lost 3 bases, V lost 5 bases, and 1 base had no gene match. The CDR3 totals 13 residues. The repertoire was sequenced with immunoSEQ multiplex PCR; TCRdb's copy has only in-frame clones and lacks some. The data show fewer than 90,000 clones, with 94% seen just once and roughly 0.17% held by the top ten. This clonotype originated in a human donor who was the organ donor for an intestinal transplant. Sample: unstimulated CD4+ T cells sorted from spleen or lymph node cells, taken before transplant. This chain uses TRBV2 with TRBJ2-3, with 8 nucleotides matching TRBD2. CDR3 amino acids: CASSLAGTDTQYF. The CDR3 DNA follows: TGTGCCAGCAGTTTAGCGGGAACAGATACGCAGTATTTT.